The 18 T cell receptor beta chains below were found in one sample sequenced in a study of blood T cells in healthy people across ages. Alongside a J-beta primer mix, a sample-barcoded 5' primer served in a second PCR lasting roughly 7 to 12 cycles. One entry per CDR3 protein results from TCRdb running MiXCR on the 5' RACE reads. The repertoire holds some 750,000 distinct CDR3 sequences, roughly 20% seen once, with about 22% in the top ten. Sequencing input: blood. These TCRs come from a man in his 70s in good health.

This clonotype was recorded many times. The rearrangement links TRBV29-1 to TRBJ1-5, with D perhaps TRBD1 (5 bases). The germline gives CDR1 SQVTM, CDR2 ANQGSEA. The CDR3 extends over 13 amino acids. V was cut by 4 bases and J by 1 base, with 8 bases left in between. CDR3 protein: CSVVGGSNQPQHF. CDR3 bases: TGCAGCGTTGTTGGGGGGAGCAATCAGCCCCAGCATTTT.

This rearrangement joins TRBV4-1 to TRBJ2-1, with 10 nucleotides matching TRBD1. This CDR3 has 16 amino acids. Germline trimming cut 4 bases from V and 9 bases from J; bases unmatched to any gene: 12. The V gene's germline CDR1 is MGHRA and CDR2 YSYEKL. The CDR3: CASSLFMGTGAREQFF. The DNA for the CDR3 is TGCGCCAGCAGCCTTTTCATGGGGACAGGGGCGCGTGAGCAGTTCTTC.

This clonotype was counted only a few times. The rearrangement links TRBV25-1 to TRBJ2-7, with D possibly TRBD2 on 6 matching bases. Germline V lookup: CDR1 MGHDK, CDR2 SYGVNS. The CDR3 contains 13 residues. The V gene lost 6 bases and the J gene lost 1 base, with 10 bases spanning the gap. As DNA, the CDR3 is TGTGCCAGCAGAAACCGGGAGTCCTACGAGCAGTACTTC. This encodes CASRNRESYEQYF.

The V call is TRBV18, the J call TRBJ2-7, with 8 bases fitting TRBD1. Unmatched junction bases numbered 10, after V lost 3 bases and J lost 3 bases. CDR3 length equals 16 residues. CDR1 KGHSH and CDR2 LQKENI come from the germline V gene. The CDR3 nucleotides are TGTGCCAGCTCACCTACAATTGGGACAGGTCGCTACGAGCAGTACTTC. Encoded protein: CASSPTIGTGRYEQYF.

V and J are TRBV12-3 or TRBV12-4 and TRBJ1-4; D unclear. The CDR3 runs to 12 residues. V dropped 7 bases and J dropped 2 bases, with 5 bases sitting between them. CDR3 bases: TGTGCCAGCACCTACACTAATGAAAAACTGTTTTTT. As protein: CASTYTNEKLFF.

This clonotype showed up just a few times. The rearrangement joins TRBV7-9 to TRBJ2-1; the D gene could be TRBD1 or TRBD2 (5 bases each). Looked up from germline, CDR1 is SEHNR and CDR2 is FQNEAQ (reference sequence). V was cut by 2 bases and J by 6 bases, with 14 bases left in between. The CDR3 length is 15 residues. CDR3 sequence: CASSLIGGTINEQFF. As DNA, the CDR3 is TGTGCCAGCAGCTTAATTGGGGGTACGATCAATGAGCAGTTCTTC.

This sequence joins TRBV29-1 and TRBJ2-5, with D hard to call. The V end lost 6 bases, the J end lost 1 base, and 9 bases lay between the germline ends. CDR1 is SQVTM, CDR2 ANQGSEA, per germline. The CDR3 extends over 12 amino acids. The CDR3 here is CSVARLQETQYF. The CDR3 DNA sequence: TGCAGCGTGGCCAGGCTCCAAGAGACCCAGTACTTC.

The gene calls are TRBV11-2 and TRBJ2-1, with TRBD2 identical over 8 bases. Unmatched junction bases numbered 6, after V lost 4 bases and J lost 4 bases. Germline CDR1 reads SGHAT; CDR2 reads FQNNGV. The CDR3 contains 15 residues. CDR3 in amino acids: CASSYSGRKYNEQFF. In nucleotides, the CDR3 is TGTGCCAGCAGCTACAGCGGGAGAAAGTACAATGAGCAGTTCTTC.

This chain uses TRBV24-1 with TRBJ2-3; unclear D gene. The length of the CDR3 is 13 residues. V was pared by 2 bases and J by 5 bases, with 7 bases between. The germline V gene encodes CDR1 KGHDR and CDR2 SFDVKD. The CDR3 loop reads CATSDSYQDTQYF. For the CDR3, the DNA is TGTGCCACCAGTGATTCTTACCAAGATACGCAGTATTTT.

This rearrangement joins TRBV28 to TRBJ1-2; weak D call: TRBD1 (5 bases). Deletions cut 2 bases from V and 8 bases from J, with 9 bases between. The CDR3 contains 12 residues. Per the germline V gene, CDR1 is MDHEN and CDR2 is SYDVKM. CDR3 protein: CASSLRGWGYTF. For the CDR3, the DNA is TGTGCCAGCAGTTTAAGGGGATGGGGCTACACCTTC.

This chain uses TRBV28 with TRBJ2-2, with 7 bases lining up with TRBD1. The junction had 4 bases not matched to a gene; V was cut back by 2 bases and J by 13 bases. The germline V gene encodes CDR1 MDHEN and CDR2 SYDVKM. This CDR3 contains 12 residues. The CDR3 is CASSLLQGRLFF. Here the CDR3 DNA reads TGTGCCAGCAGTTTACTACAGGGGCGGCTGTTTTTT.

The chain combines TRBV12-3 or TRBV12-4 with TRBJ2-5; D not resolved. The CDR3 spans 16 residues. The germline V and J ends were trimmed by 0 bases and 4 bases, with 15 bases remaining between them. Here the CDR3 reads CASSLAGTGWVETQYF. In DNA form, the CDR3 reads TGTGCCAGCAGTTTAGCTGGTACGGGTTGGGTAGAGACCCAGTACTTC.

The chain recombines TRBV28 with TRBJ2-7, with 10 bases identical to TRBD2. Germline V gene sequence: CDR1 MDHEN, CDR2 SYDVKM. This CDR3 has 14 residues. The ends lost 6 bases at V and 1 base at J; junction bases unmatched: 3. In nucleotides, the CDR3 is TGTGCCAGCAGGGTTAGCGGGAGGTCCTACGAGCAGTACTTC. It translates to CASRVSGRSYEQYF.

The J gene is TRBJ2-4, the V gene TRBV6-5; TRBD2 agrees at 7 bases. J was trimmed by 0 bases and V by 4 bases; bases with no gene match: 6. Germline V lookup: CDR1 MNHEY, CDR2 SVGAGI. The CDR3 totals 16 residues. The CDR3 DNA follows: TGTGCCAGCAGTTCCCAGGTAGCGGGAGCCAAAAACATTCAGTACTTC. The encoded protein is CASSSQVAGAKNIQYF.

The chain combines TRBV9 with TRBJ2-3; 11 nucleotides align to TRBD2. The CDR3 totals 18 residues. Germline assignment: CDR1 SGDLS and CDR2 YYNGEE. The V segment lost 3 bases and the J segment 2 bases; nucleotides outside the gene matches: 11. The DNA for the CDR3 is TGTGCCAGCAGCGCCCAGCAACTAGCGGGGGTTCCCACAGATACGCAGTATTTT. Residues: CASSAQQLAGVPTDTQYF.

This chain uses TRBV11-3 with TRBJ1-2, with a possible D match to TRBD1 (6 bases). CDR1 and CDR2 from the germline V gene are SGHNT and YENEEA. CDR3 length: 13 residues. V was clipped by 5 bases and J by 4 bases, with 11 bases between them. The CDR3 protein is CASSHDRSYGYTF. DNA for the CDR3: TGTGCCAGCAGCCACGACAGGAGCTATGGCTACACCTTC.

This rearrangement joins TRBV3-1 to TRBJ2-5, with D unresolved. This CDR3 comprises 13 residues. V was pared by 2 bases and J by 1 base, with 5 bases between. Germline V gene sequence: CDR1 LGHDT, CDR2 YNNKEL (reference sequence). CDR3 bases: TGTGCCAGCAGCCAATGGGCCCAAGAGACCCAGTACTTC. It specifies CASSQWAQETQYF.

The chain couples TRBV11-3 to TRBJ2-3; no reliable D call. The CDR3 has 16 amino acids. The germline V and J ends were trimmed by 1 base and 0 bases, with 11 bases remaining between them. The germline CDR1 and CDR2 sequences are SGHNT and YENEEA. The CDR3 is CASSLGRKPSTDTQYF. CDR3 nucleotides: TGTGCCAGCAGCTTAGGCAGAAAGCCTAGCACAGATACGCAGTATTTT.